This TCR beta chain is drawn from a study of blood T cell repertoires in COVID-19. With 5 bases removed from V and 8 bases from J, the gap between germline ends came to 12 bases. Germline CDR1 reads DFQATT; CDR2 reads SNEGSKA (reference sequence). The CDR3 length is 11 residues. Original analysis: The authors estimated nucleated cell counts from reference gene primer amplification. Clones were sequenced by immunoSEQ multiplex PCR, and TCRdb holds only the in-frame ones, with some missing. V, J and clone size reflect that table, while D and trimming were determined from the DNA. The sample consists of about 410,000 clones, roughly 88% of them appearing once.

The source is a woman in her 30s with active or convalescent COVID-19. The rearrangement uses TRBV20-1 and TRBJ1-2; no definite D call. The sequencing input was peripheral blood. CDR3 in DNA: TGCAGTGCTCCTCGGGAGACCGGCTACACCTTC. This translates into CSAPRETGYTF.